Listed below are T cell receptor beta chains from one sample, sequenced in a study of CXCR3-negative and CXCR3-positive naive CD8 T cells. Reprocessing the 5' RACE reads, TCRdb reports a single entry for every CDR3 protein and omits DNA. The sample has about 60,000 distinct CDR3 sequences, and its top ten clones hold 0.53%. Sequences were obtained from naive CXCR3+ CD8+ T cells from blood. The receptors were sampled from a human donor in good health. Some clones in this sample may be carry-over from other donors' samples. Each CDR3 is given with its conserved first and last residue.

v_call	j_call	cdr3_aa
TRBV7-2	TRBJ1-2	CASTPVTTFNYGYTF
TRBV28	TRBJ2-1	CASSPEDYNEQFF
TRBV7-9	TRBJ2-5	CASSLGPNRETQYF
TRBV27	TRBJ1-1	CASSPIDPPGTEAFF
TRBV9	TRBJ2-1	CASSVVGGEQFF
TRBV12-3/TRBV12-4	TRBJ2-7	CASSFGASGYEQYF
TRBV7-2	TRBJ2-3	CASSSSLTQYF
TRBV6-1	TRBJ2-7	CASSEGWAYEQYF
TRBV4-3	TRBJ1-1	CASSQERDLNTEAFF
TRBV5-1	TRBJ1-6	CASSLDFGSSYNSPLHF
TRBV23-1	TRBJ1-5	CAGSGGPSQPQHF
TRBV6-5	TRBJ2-7	CASSYPGEGRAYEQYF
TRBV15	TRBJ2-5	CATSVNRVETQYF
TRBV6-5	TRBJ1-1	CASNYYGNTEAFF
TRBV29-1	TRBJ2-5	CSVDWGRETQYF
TRBV4-3	TRBJ1-1	CASSQDFGANTEAFF
TRBV12-3/TRBV12-4	TRBJ2-5	CASTQFGGLETQYF
TRBV14	TRBJ1-1	CASSQDWGTVNVYTEAFF
TRBV7-3	TRBJ1-2	CASSLSGGDYTF
TRBV29-1	TRBJ1-1	CSVDSLGWGQPNTEAFF
TRBV12-3/TRBV12-4	TRBJ2-2	CASSLSGGPGELFF
TRBV11-2	TRBJ2-2	CASSLRVTGELFF
TRBV5-1	TRBJ2-7	CASSSGQEIYEQYF
TRBV13	TRBJ2-1	CASSPGLAGDYYNEQFF
TRBV29-1	TRBJ1-1	CSVDYNTEAFF
TRBV29-1	TRBJ2-7	CSVEIAGAYEQYF
TRBV5-5	TRBJ2-7	CASSPAGVSSYEQYF
TRBV19	TRBJ1-2	CASKQGTYGYTF
TRBV6-5	TRBJ2-3	CASSSQGATDTQYF
TRBV28	TRBJ2-7	CASSYEWDRPSSYEQYF
TRBV28	TRBJ2-2	CASSLLRETGELFF
TRBV7-6	TRBJ2-3	CASSHLDSYYTDTQYF
TRBV20-1	TRBJ2-7	CSAVQTDGAVVYEQYF
TRBV3-1	TRBJ2-3	CASSQNPRTDTQYF
TRBV4-3	TRBJ2-3	CASSQDRGTDTQYF
TRBV7-9	TRBJ1-1	CASSLYTGDTEAFF
TRBV6-2/TRBV6-3	TRBJ2-7	CASGFPEGIYEQYF
TRBV28	TRBJ2-7	CASSPLGARLYEQYF
TRBV28	TRBJ1-6	CASSNPGGQGQSPLHF
TRBV5-1	TRBJ2-3	CASSPMGLAGALGTDTQYF
TRBV27	TRBJ1-4	CASSLSQGRTNEKLFF
TRBV28	TRBJ1-2	CASSQPGQGRSYGYTF
TRBV29-1	TRBJ2-2	CSVVLRAAGAGELFF
TRBV4-1	TRBJ2-2	CASSQDKALVPGELFF
TRBV20-1	TRBJ1-2	CSALRVSNYGYTF
TRBV24-1	TRBJ2-7	CATSAGAYEQYF
TRBV28	TRBJ1-1	CASSSFQGAVNTEAFF
TRBV6-2/TRBV6-3	TRBJ2-1	CASFGYNEQFF
TRBV25-1	TRBJ1-1	CASRVGRAIPSIEAFF